This TCR beta chain was recorded in a study of somatic mutations in cytotoxic T cells in rheumatoid arthritis. At the level of the study: Before any treatment began, 30 to 35 ml EDTA peripheral blood was collected from patients right after diagnosis. Among the T-cell populations stained with V beta antibodies, some were separated by flow sorting at nearly 100% purity, including V beta1+ cells whose TCRB was sequenced. Study-level points and caveats: With 60 to 65 patients examined, 7 or 8 had a largest CD8+ clone exceeding 20% of CD8+ cells. Patients with rheumatoid arthritis did not differ significantly from age-matched healthy controls in CD8+ T-cell clonality.

About this clone itself: Its specificity is not known.

Measured with immunoSEQ multiplex PCR; TCRdb has only the in-frame clones, and not every one. In the table there are tens of thousands of clones, roughly 86% of which are singletons. Trimming stripped 8 bases from V and 3 bases from J, with 19 bases between. CDR3 length: 16 residues. CDR1 and CDR2 from the germline V gene are SNHLY and FYNNEI. The sequence was obtained from an adult with rheumatoid arthritis. The sample consisted of CD8+ T cells sorted from blood. V gene TRBV2 combines with J gene TRBJ1-4; possible D gene TRBD1, 5 bases. CDR3 nucleotides: TGTGCCAGCTCAGGGAATACAAAGGGATCTAATGAAAAACTGTTTTTT. It is translated as CASSGNTKGSNEKLFF. Variable domain in full (rest from reference TRBV2 and TRBJ1-4): EPEVTQTPSHQVTQMGQEVILRCVPISNHLYFYWYRQILGQKVEFLVSFYNNEISEKSEIFDDQFSVERPDGSNFTLKIRSTKLEDSAMYFCASSGNTKGSNEKLFFGSGTQLSVL.